Sequencing of this T cell receptor beta chain was carried out in a study of blood T cell repertoires in COVID-19. Participants were aged 18 to 89 years, lived in under 25 US areas, and enrolled virtually. TCRdb's copy holds only in-frame clones and misses some; the assay was immunoSEQ multiplex PCR. The sample contains about 430,000 clones, roughly 90% of which appear only once. There are a few counts of this clone. Germline lookup yields CDR1 LNHDA and CDR2 SQIVND (reference sequence). The CDR3 is made up of 15 amino acids. Trimming took 3 bases from V and 3 from J, leaving 11 bases between them. Material: PBMCs or T cells enriched from blood (not recorded which). The chain couples TRBV19 to TRBJ1-4; tentative D call: TRBD1 (6 bases). The TCR originated in a woman aged 30 to 39 with acute COVID-19. The CDR3 coding sequence is TGTGCCAGTAGTATCGTCAGGGGAGCTAATGAAAAACTGTTTTTT. This codes for CASSIVRGANEKLFF.